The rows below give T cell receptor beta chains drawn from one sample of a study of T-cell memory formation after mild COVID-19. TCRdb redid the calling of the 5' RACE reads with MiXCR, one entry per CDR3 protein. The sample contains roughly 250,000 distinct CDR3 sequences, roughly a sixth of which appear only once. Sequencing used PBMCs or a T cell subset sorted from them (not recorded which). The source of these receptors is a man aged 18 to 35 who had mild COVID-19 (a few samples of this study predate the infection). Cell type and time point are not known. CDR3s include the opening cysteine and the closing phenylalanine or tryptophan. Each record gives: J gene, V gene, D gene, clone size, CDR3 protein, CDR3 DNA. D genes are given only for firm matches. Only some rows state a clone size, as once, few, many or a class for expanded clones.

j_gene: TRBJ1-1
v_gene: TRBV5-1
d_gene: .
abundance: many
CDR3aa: CASRLGGENTEAFF
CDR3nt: TGCGCCAGCAGGCTTGGTGGGGAGAACACTGAAGCTTTCTTT

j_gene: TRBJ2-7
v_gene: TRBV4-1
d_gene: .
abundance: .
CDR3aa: CASSQQTNTAYEQYF
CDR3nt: TGCGCCAGCAGCCAGCAGACAAACACGGCCTACGAGCAGTACTTC

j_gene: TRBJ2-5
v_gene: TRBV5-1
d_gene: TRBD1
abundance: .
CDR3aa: CASSYGQGETQYF
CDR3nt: TGCGCCAGCAGCTACGGACAGGGAGAGACCCAGTACTTC

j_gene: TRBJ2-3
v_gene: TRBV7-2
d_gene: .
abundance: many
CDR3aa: CASSFTASTDTQYF
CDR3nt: TGTGCCAGCAGCTTTACGGCAAGCACAGATACGCAGTATTTT

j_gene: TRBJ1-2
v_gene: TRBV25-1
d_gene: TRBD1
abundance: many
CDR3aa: CASSDGTGGAYGYTF
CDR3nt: TGTGCCAGCAGTGATGGGACAGGGGGCGCCTATGGCTACACCTTC

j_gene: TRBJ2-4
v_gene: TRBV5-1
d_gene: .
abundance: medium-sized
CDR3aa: CASSLGQGGNIQYF
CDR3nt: TGCGCCAGCAGCTTGGGCCAGGGGGGAAACATTCAGTACTTC

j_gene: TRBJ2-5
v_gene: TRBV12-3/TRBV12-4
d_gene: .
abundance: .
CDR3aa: CASSFGVQETQYF
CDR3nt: TGTGCCAGCAGTTTTGGGGTTCAAGAGACCCAGTACTTC

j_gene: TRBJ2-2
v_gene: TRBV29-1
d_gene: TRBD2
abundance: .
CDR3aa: CSVELGLAANTGELFF
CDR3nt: TGCAGCGTTGAATTGGGACTAGCCGCGAACACCGGGGAGCTGTTTTTT

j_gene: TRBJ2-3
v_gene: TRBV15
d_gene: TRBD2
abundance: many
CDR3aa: CATSRPIAGVTDTQYF
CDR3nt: TGTGCCACCAGCAGACCCATAGCGGGGGTGACAGATACGCAGTATTTT

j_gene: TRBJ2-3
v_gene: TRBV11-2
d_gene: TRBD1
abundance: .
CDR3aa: CASRPNRGPYTDTQYF
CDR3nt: TGTGCCAGCAGACCCAACAGGGGGCCATACACAGATACGCAGTATTTT

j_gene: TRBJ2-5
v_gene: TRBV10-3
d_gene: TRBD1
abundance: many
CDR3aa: CAISERDSQETQYF
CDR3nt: TGTGCCATCAGTGAGCGGGACAGTCAAGAGACCCAGTACTTC

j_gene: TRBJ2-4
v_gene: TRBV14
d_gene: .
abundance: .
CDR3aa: CASSRTTGRAKNIQYF
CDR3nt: TGTGCCAGCAGCAGGACCACAGGGCGAGCCAAAAACATTCAGTACTTC

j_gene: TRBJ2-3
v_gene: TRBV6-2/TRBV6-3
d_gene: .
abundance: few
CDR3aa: CASSLWTGTSTDTQYF
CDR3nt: TGTGCCAGCAGCCTCTGGACTGGGACTAGCACAGATACGCAGTATTTT

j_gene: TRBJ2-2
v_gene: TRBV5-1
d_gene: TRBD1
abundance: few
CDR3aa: CASSQQGGNTGELFF
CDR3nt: TGCGCCAGCAGCCAACAGGGGGGCAACACCGGGGAGCTGTTTTTT

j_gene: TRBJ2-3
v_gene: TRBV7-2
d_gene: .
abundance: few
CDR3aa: CASSQGLAEADTQYF
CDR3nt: TGTGCCAGCAGCCAGGGGCTAGCGGAGGCAGATACGCAGTATTTT

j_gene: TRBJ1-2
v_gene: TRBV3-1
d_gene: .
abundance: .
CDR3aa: CASSHLDYGYTF
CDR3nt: TGTGCCAGCAGCCACCTTGACTATGGCTACACCTTC